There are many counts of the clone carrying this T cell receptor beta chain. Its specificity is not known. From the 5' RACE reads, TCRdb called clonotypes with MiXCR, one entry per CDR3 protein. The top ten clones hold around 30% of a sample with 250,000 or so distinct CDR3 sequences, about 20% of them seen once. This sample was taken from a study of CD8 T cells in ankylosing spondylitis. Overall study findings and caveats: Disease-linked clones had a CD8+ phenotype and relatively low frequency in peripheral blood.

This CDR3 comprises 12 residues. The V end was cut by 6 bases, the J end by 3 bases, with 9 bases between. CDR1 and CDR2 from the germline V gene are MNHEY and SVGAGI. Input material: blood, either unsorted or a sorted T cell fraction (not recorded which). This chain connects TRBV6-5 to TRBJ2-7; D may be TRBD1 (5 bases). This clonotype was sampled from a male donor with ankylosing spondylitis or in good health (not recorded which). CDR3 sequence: CASSKGNYEQYF. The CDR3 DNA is TGTGCCAGCAGCAAGGGGAACTACGAGCAGTACTTC.